This T cell receptor beta chain was retrieved from a study of identical twins. Whole-study findings and limits: The same donors were not followed; conclusions instead depended on cross-sectional statistical analysis. Zero-insertion analyses could be partly confounded by invariant MAIT and iNKT cells.

The CDR3 runs 13 residues. The V end was cut by 7 bases, the J end by 1 base, with 9 bases between. Per the germline V gene, CDR1 is KGHDR and CDR2 is SFDVKD. This clonotype was counted only a few times. Its specificity is unknown. MiXCR, applied by TCRdb to the 5' RACE reads, yields one record per CDR3 protein. The sample lists 500,000 to 650,000 distinct CDR3 sequences, about 7.6% occurring once. The sample was also linked to a second study, of yellow fever vaccine responses in identical twins.

The sequencing sample was made of PBMCs. The TCR originated in a woman under 30 in good health. The chain uses TRBV24-1 and TRBJ2-5; D is ambiguous. CDR3 amino acids: CATSRSGQETQYF. CDR3 sequence (DNA): TGTGCCACCAGCCGGTCCGGCCAAGAGACCCAGTACTTC.